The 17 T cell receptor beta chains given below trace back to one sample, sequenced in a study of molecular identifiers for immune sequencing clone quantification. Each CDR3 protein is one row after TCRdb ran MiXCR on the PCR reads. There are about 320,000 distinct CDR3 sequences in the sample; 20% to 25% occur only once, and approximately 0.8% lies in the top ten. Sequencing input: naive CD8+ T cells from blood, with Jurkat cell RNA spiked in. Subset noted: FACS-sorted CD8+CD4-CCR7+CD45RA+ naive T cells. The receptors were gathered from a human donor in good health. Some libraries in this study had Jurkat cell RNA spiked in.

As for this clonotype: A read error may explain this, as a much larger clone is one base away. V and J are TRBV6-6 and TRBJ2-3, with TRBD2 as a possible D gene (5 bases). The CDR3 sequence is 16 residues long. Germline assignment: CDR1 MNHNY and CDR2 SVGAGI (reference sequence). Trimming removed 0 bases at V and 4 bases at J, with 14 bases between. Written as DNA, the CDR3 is TGTGCCAGCAGTTACTCTGCCCCCGGACTGTCAGATACGCAGTATTTT. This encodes CASSYSAPGLSDTQYF.

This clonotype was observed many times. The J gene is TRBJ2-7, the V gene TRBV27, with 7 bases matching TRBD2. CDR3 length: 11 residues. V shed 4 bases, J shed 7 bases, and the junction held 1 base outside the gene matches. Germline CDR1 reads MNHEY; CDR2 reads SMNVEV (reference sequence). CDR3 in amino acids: CASSSGGEQYF. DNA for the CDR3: TGTGCCAGCAGTTCGGGGGGTGAGCAGTACTTC.

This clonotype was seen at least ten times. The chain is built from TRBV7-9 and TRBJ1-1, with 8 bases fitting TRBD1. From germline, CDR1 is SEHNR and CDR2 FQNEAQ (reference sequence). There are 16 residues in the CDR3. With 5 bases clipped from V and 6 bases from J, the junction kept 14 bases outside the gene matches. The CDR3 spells CASSPPRQGLNPEAFF. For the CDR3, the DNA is TGTGCCAGCAGCCCTCCTCGACAGGGGCTAAACCCTGAAGCTTTCTTT.

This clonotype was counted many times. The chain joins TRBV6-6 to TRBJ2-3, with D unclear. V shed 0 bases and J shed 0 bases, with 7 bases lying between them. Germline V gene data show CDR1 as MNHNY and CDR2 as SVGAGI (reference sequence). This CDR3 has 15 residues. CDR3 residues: CASSYSSASTDTQYF. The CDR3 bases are TGTGCCAGCAGTTACTCGAGCGCGAGCACAGATACGCAGTATTTT.

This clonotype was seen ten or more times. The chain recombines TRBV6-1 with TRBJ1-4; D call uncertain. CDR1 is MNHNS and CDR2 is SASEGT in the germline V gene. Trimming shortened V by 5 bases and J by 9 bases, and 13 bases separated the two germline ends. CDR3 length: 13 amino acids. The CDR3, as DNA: TGTGCCAGCAGTCAGTGGTTTTTACAAAAACTGTTTTTT. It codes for CASSQWFLQKLFF.

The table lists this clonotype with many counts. DNA for the CDR3: TGTGCCAGCAGTTACCAACTACAGGGGGCCCTCGAGGCCCAGTACTTC. Protein product: CASSYQLQGALEAQYF. The gene calls are TRBV2 and TRBJ2-5; 9 positions match TRBD1. There are 16 residues in the CDR3. CDR1 is SNHLY, CDR2 FYNNEI, per germline. Trimming at V came to 5 bases and at J to 9 bases, leaving 16 bases not matched to a gene. The full variable domain, rest sourced from reference TRBV2 and TRBJ2-5, is EPEVTQTPSHQVTQMGQEVILRCVPISNHLYFYWYRQILGQKVEFLVSFYNNEISEKSEIFDDQFSVERPDGSNFTLKIRSTKLEDSAMYFCASSYQLQGALEAQYFGPGTRLLVL.

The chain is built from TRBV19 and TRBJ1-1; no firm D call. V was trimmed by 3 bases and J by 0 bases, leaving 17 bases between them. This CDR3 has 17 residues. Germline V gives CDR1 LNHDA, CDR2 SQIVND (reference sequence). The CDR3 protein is CASSIHHDQKMNTEAFF. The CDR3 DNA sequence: TGTGCCAGTAGTATTCACCACGACCAGAAAATGAACACTGAAGCTTTCTTT.

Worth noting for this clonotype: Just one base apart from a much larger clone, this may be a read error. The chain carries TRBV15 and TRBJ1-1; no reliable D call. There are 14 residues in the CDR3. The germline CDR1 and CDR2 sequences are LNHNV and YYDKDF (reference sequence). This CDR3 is CATSRVIRDTEVFF. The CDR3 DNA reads TGTGCCACCAGCAGAGTAATTCGAGACACTGAAGTTTTCTTT. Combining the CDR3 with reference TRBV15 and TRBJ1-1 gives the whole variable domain DAMVIQNPRYQVTQFGKPVTLSCSQTLNHNVMYWYQQKSSQAPKLLFHYYDKDFNNEADTPDNFQSRRPNTSFCFLDIRSPGLGDTAMYLCATSRVIRDTEVFFGQGTRLTVV.

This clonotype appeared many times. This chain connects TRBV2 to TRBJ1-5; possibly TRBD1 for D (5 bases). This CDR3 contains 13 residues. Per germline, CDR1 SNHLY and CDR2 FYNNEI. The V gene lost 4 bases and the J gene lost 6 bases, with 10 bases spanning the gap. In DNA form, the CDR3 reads TGTGCCAGCAGTGTCCAGGGTAGTCAGCCCCAGCATTTT. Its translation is CASSVQGSQPQHF.

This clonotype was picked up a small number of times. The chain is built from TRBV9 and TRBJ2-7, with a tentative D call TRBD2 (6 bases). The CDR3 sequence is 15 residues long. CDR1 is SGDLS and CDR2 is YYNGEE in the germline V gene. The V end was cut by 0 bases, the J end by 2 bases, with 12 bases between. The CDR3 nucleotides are TGTGCCAGCAGCGTAGGGGGCGGGGTCGCCTACGAGCAGTACTTC. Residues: CASSVGGGVAYEQYF.

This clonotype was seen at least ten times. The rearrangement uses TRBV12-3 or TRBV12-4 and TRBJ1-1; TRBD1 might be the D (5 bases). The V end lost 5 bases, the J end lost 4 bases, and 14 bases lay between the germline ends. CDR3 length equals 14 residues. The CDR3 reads CASSPDWGGTEAFF. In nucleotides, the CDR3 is TGTGCCAGCAGTCCCGATTGGGGGGGCACTGAAGCTTTCTTT.

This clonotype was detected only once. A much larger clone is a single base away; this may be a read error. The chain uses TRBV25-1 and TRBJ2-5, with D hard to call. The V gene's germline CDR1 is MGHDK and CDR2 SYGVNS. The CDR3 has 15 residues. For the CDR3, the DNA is TGTGCCAGCGGTGAATATGAACATCCCCAAGAGACCCAGTACTTC. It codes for CASGEYEHPQETQYF.

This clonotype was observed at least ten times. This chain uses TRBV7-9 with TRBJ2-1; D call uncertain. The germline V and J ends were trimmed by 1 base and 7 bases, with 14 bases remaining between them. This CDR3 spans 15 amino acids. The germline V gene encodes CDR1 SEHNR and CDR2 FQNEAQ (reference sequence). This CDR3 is CASSLVPARRNEQFF. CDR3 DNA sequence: TGTGCCAGCAGCTTAGTCCCGGCCCGGCGGAATGAGCAGTTCTTC.

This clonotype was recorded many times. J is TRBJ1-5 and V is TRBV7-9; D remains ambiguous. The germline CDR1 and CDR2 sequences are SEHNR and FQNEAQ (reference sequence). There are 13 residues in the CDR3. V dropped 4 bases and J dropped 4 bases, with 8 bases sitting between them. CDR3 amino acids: CASSYGWNQPQHF. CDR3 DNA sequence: TGTGCCAGCAGCTATGGTTGGAATCAGCCCCAGCATTTT.

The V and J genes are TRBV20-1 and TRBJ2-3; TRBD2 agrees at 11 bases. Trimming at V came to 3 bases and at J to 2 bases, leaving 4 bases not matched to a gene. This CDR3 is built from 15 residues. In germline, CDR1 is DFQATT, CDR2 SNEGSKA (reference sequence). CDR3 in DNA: TGCAGTGCTAGGACTAGCGGGGACTACACAGATACGCAGTATTTT. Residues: CSARTSGDYTDTQYF.

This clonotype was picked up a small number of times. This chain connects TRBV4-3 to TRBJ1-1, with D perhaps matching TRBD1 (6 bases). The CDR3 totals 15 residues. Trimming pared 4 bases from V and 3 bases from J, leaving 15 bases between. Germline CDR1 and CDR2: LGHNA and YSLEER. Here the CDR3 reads CASSRTGGLDTEAFF. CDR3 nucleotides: TGCGCCAGCAGCCGGACGGGGGGCCTGGACACTGAAGCTTTCTTT.

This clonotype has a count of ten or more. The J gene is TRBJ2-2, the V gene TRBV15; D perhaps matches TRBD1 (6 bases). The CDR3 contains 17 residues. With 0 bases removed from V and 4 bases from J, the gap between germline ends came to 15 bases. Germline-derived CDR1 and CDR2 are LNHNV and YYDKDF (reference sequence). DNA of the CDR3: TGTGCCACCAGCAGAGATGTGGGGGCAGGGAGCACCGGGGAGCTGTTTTTT. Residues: CATSRDVGAGSTGELFF.